A selection of T cell receptor beta chains follows, all from one sample in a study of T cell repertoires in cytomegalovirus infection. One entry per CDR3 protein results from TCRdb running MiXCR on the reads. The sample carries 750,000 to 950,000 distinct CDR3 sequences, 25% to 30% recorded once. The antigens of these receptors remain unknown. Here the sequenced sample was cultured CD8+ T cells from PBMCs, taken from culture after CMV antigen stimulation. All receptors come from a human donor in good health (CMV status not recorded). Some clones in this sample may be carry-over from other donors' samples. Both conserved end residues are part of each CDR3. The D gene is left open where the match is weak. A clone size is listed for some rows: how often the clone was seen (once, few, many), or a class if it is expanded.

cdr3_length: 15; d_call: NA; clone_size: few; j_call: TRBJ2-1; v_call: TRBV4-3; cdr3_nt: TGCGCCAGCAGCCAAGGGGGGATAGGAGAGACTGAGCAGTTCTTC; cdr3_aa: CASSQGGIGETEQFF
cdr3_length: 14; d_call: NA; clone_size: NA; j_call: TRBJ2-6; v_call: TRBV7-9; cdr3_nt: TGTGCCAGCAGCCCCCTCGATGGGGCCAACGTCCTGACTTTC; cdr3_aa: CASSPLDGANVLTF
cdr3_length: 15; d_call: TRBD2; clone_size: NA; j_call: TRBJ2-3; v_call: TRBV28; cdr3_nt: TGTGCCAGCAGTTCTTCTAGCGGGGACTCAGATACGCAGTATTTT; cdr3_aa: CASSSSSGDSDTQYF
cdr3_length: 10; d_call: NA; clone_size: NA; j_call: TRBJ1-1; v_call: TRBV29-1; cdr3_nt: TGCAGCGTTGAAGGGGTGGAAGCTTTCTTT; cdr3_aa: CSVEGVEAFF
cdr3_length: 16; d_call: TRBD2; clone_size: many; j_call: TRBJ2-1; v_call: TRBV7-8; cdr3_nt: TGTGCCAGCACCCAAGGGGCTAGCGGGAAATACAATGAGCAGTTCTTC; cdr3_aa: CASTQGASGKYNEQFF
cdr3_length: 15; d_call: NA; clone_size: few; j_call: TRBJ1-3; v_call: TRBV6-6; cdr3_nt: TGTGCCAGCAGTTACTCGAAGGGCAGGGCCAACACCATATATTTT; cdr3_aa: CASSYSKGRANTIYF
cdr3_length: 16; d_call: NA; clone_size: NA; j_call: TRBJ2-1; v_call: TRBV4-1; cdr3_nt: TGCGCCAGCAGCCAAGAAAGTTCCGGATCCTACAATGAGCAGTTCTTC; cdr3_aa: CASSQESSGSYNEQFF
cdr3_length: 19; d_call: NA; clone_size: NA; j_call: TRBJ1-3; v_call: TRBV7-2; cdr3_nt: TGTGCCAGCAGCTCACTTGGATGGGTGGACGCGTTCTCTGGAAACACCATATATTTT; cdr3_aa: CASSSLGWVDAFSGNTIYF
cdr3_length: 13; d_call: NA; clone_size: NA; j_call: TRBJ2-7; v_call: TRBV19; cdr3_nt: TGTGCCAGTAGTAAGAGCATCTCCTACGAGCAGTACTTC; cdr3_aa: CASSKSISYEQYF
cdr3_length: 15; d_call: TRBD2; clone_size: NA; j_call: TRBJ2-7; v_call: TRBV4-2; cdr3_nt: TGTGCCAGCAGCCTCGAAGGACTAGCGGCCGACGAGCAGTACTTC; cdr3_aa: CASSLEGLAADEQYF
cdr3_length: 14; d_call: TRBD2; clone_size: NA; j_call: TRBJ2-1; v_call: TRBV7-8; cdr3_nt: TGTGCCAGCAGCTCGGGGGGGCGGTACAATGAGCAGTTCTTC; cdr3_aa: CASSSGGRYNEQFF
cdr3_length: 15; d_call: TRBD2; clone_size: NA; j_call: TRBJ2-5; v_call: TRBV2; cdr3_nt: TGTGCCAGCAGGGACGAGCGGGGCATTAAAGAGACCCAGTACTTC; cdr3_aa: CASRDERGIKETQYF
cdr3_length: 14; d_call: NA; clone_size: few; j_call: TRBJ2-1; v_call: TRBV19; cdr3_nt: TGTGCCAGTAGTATAGTGACATCCTACAATGAGCAGTTCTTC; cdr3_aa: CASSIVTSYNEQFF
cdr3_length: 16; d_call: NA; clone_size: NA; j_call: TRBJ1-2; v_call: TRBV19; cdr3_nt: TGTGCCAGTAGTATACTACGGACAGCTAAGAGCTATGGCTACACCTTC; cdr3_aa: CASSILRTAKSYGYTF
cdr3_length: 15; d_call: TRBD2; clone_size: once; j_call: TRBJ2-1; v_call: TRBV9; cdr3_nt: TGTGCCAGCAGTTCTTCTAGCGGGGGGGTTTCTGAGCAGTTCTTC; cdr3_aa: CASSSSSGGVSEQFF
cdr3_length: 14; d_call: TRBD1; clone_size: NA; j_call: TRBJ2-7; v_call: TRBV27; cdr3_nt: TGTGCCAGCAGTCCGCAGGGGGTTTACTACGAGCAGTACTTC; cdr3_aa: CASSPQGVYYEQYF
cdr3_length: 15; d_call: NA; clone_size: NA; j_call: TRBJ2-3; v_call: TRBV9; cdr3_nt: TGTGCCAGCAGCCCCCACCTGCAACCCACAGATACGCAGTATTTT; cdr3_aa: CASSPHLQPTDTQYF
cdr3_length: 14; d_call: TRBD2; clone_size: NA; j_call: TRBJ2-7; v_call: TRBV4-1; cdr3_nt: TGCGCCAGCAGCCATACTAGCGGCTCCTACGAGCAGTACTTC; cdr3_aa: CASSHTSGSYEQYF
cdr3_length: 11; d_call: NA; clone_size: NA; j_call: TRBJ2-1; v_call: TRBV4-1; cdr3_nt: TGCGCCAGCAGCCAAGATGTCCGTCGGTTCTTC; cdr3_aa: CASSQDVRRFF
cdr3_length: 13; d_call: NA; clone_size: once; j_call: TRBJ1-5; v_call: TRBV6-2/TRBV6-3; cdr3_nt: TGTGCCAGCACGCACAGCCACAATCAGCCCCATCATTTT; cdr3_aa: CASTHSHNQPHHF
cdr3_length: 14; d_call: NA; clone_size: NA; j_call: TRBJ2-7; v_call: TRBV7-9; cdr3_nt: TGTGCCAGCAGCTTAGCGGCCCAGGCATACGAGCAGTACTTC; cdr3_aa: CASSLAAQAYEQYF
cdr3_length: 13; d_call: NA; clone_size: few; j_call: TRBJ1-5; v_call: TRBV6-1; cdr3_nt: TGTGCCAGCAGTGAAGAAGGGTTTCAGCCCCAGCATTTT; cdr3_aa: CASSEEGFQPQHF
cdr3_length: 16; d_call: TRBD2; clone_size: few; j_call: TRBJ2-2; v_call: TRBV6-1; cdr3_nt: TGTGCCAGCAGTGAAGGGACTAGGGGTTGGGTCGGGGAGCTGTTTTTT; cdr3_aa: CASSEGTRGWVGELFF
cdr3_length: 15; d_call: NA; clone_size: many; j_call: TRBJ2-1; v_call: TRBV7-6; cdr3_nt: TGTGCCAGCAGCCTCGGGACCATTCCTTACAATGAGCAGTTCTTC; cdr3_aa: CASSLGTIPYNEQFF
cdr3_length: 14; d_call: NA; clone_size: NA; j_call: TRBJ1-2; v_call: TRBV9; cdr3_nt: TGTGCCAGCACTTCACCCGGGACTGGATATGGCTACACCTTC; cdr3_aa: CASTSPGTGYGYTF
cdr3_length: 15; d_call: NA; clone_size: many; j_call: TRBJ1-4; v_call: TRBV7-2; cdr3_nt: TGTGCCAGCAGCTTAGACGGTACGGCCGGTGAAAAACTGTTTTTT; cdr3_aa: CASSLDGTAGEKLFF
cdr3_length: 14; d_call: NA; clone_size: NA; j_call: TRBJ1-2; v_call: TRBV27; cdr3_nt: TGTGCCAGCAGTTTACTCTCCGGGGGGTATGGCTACACCTTC; cdr3_aa: CASSLLSGGYGYTF
cdr3_length: 17; d_call: NA; clone_size: NA; j_call: TRBJ1-1; v_call: TRBV5-4; cdr3_nt: TGTGCCAGCAGCTTGGTTTCCGGGACGAGGGTAAGATCTGAAGCTTTCTTT; cdr3_aa: CASSLVSGTRVRSEAFF
cdr3_length: 16; d_call: NA; clone_size: NA; j_call: TRBJ1-4; v_call: TRBV7-2; cdr3_nt: TGTGCCAGCAGCTTAGGATCACAGGGCCTTAATGAAAAACTGTTTTTT; cdr3_aa: CASSLGSQGLNEKLFF
cdr3_length: 15; d_call: NA; clone_size: NA; j_call: TRBJ2-3; v_call: TRBV6-1; cdr3_nt: TGTGCCACCCCAGCCAGGCTAGCGTACACAGATACGCAGTATTTT; cdr3_aa: CATPARLAYTDTQYF
cdr3_length: 17; d_call: TRBD2; clone_size: NA; j_call: TRBJ2-1; v_call: TRBV7-8; cdr3_nt: TGTGCCAGCAGCTCTGGGCGGGGGGTTCGTCCTCACAATGAGCAGTTCTTC; cdr3_aa: CASSSGRGVRPHNEQFF
cdr3_length: 16; d_call: NA; clone_size: many; j_call: TRBJ2-3; v_call: TRBV2; cdr3_nt: TGTGCCAGCAGTGAAGCGGCAGAGGGACGGGCAGATACGCAGTATTTT; cdr3_aa: CASSEAAEGRADTQYF
cdr3_length: 15; d_call: NA; clone_size: few; j_call: TRBJ1-5; v_call: TRBV10-3; cdr3_nt: TGTGCCATCAGTGATCTCGGAGGGAGCAATCAGCCCCAGCATTTT; cdr3_aa: CAISDLGGSNQPQHF